The rows below give T cell receptor beta chains drawn from one sample of a study of T cell responses to AZD1222 COVID-19 vaccine. Assay used: immunoSEQ multiplex PCR; TCRdb lists only in-frame clones, some missing. The sample contains approximately 210,000 clones, roughly 94% of which appear only once. The source was peripheral blood, collected 28 days after the second dose of the MenACWY control vaccine. The source is an adult who received the MenACWY meningococcal vaccine as a control. Both conserved end residues are part of each CDR3. Fields, in order: clone size, J gene, V gene, D gene, CDR3 DNA, CDR3 protein. The D gene is left open where the match is weak. Only some rows state a clone size, as once, few, many or a class for expanded clones.

. TRBJ2-5 TRBV7-2 TRBD1 TGTGCCAGCAGTGATCGGACAGGCCTCCGTGAAACCCAGTACTTC CASSDRTGLRETQYF
once TRBJ2-3 TRBV28 . TGTGCCAGCAGTTTTGACGGGATCACAGATACGCAGTATTTT CASSFDGITDTQYF
. TRBJ2-7 TRBV7-6 . TGTGCCAGCAGCTTAGGTGGATGGAGGGGAGACGAGCAGTACTTC CASSLGGWRGDEQYF
. TRBJ1-3 TRBV19 . TGTGCCACCATTGGGGGATTGAGCTCTGGAAACACCATATATTTT CATIGGLSSGNTIYF
. TRBJ1-2 TRBV7-9 . TGTGCCAGCAGCTTAGTCGTGGTCCCTAGAAGCTACACCTTC CASSLVVVPRSYTF
once TRBJ1-6 TRBV13 . TGTGCCAGCAGCTCGGGACGGAATAATTCACCCCTCCACTTT CASSSGRNNSPLHF
. TRBJ1-1 TRBV5-5 . TGTGCCAGCAGCTACGGACCCGCCGGGGCTTTCTTT CASSYGPAGAFF
. TRBJ2-5 TRBV5-8 TRBD2 TGTGCCAGCAGCTCCTCTTCGGGGGGACCCGAGACCCAGTACTTC CASSSSSGGPETQYF
. TRBJ2-7 TRBV28 . TGTGCCAGCAGTTTATTGGCCCAGGGAGTAGACGAGCAGTACTTC CASSLLAQGVDEQYF
. TRBJ2-1 TRBV27 . . CASSSSSYNEQFF
. TRBJ2-1 TRBV7-9 . TGTGCCAGCAGCCCGAGGGTCCTAGCGCGAAGCAATGAGCAGTTCTTC CASSPRVLARSNEQFF
once TRBJ2-7 TRBV28 TRBD1 TGTGCCAGCAGTGGTACGGACAGGGCCCACGAGCAGTACTTC CASSGTDRAHEQYF
. TRBJ1-4 TRBV30 . TGTGCCTGGAGTCGGGGACCAGGGACTAATGAAAAACTGTTTTTT CAWSRGPGTNEKLFF
. TRBJ2-7 TRBV3-1/TRBV3-2 . TGTGCCAGCAGCCAAGATGTCGACTCCTACGAGCAGTACTTC CASSQDVDSYEQYF
. TRBJ2-2 TRBV6-5 . TGTGCCAGCAGGCTGACTAGTACGGCCACCGGGGAGCTGTTTTTT CASRLTSTATGELFF
. TRBJ1-3 TRBV30 . TGTGCCTGGAGTGTAAGCGCCTCTGGAAACACCATATATTTT CAWSVSASGNTIYF
. TRBJ2-1 TRBV6-4 TRBD2 TGTGCCAGCAGTGACAGTACTAGCGGAGACAATGAGCAGTTCTTC CASSDSTSGDNEQFF
. TRBJ1-6 TRBV10-3 . TGTGCCATCAGTGACCCCTCGAGCTCCTATAATTCACCCCTCCACTTT CAISDPSSSYNSPLHF
. TRBJ2-1 TRBV19 TRBD2 TGTGCCAGTAGTATGGGAGCGGGAGACAATGAGCAGTTCTTC CASSMGAGDNEQFF
. TRBJ2-3 TRBV6-5 TRBD2 TGTGCCAGCAGTCTCCTTAGCGGGACCACAGATACGCAGTATTTT CASSLLSGTTDTQYF
. TRBJ2-1 TRBV7-3 TRBD2 TGTGCCAGCAGCTCAAGAACCGGGACTAGCGCTTACAATGAGCAGTTCTTC CASSSRTGTSAYNEQFF
. TRBJ1-4 TRBV15 . TGTGCCACCAGCAGAGATTCTGGGGGGCTGGAAAAACTGTTTTTT CATSRDSGGLEKLFF
once TRBJ2-7 TRBV6-5 . TGTGCCAGCAGCAGACAGGAGTCTTACTACTACGAGCAGTACTTC CASSRQESYYYEQYF
. TRBJ2-3 TRBV2 TRBD2 TGTGCCAGCAGTATGCGACTAGCGGGAACGGGGGATACGCAGTATTTT CASSMRLAGTGDTQYF
. TRBJ2-5 TRBV21-1 . TGTGCCAGCAGCAAAGAAGAGGAGGATAGCGAACAAGAGACCCAGTACTTC CASSKEEEDSEQETQYF
. TRBJ1-2 TRBV30 . TGTGCCTGGACAGACTTCTATGGCTACACCTTC CAWTDFYGYTF
. TRBJ1-6 TRBV5-1 . TGCGCCAGCAGCTTGGGCCAGCAGAGCTCCTATAATTCACCCCTCCACTTT CASSLGQQSSYNSPLHF
. TRBJ2-2 TRBV6-5 TRBD1 TGTGCCAGCAGTACAGGGGTGAACACCGGGGAGCTGTTTTTT CASSTGVNTGELFF
. TRBJ1-2 TRBV5-6 . TGTGCCAGCAGCCCGGGCGGGGATGGCTACACCTTC CASSPGGDGYTF
once TRBJ2-2 TRBV29-1 . TGCAGCGTTGCTGGAAGGGGCACCGGGGAGCTGTTTTTT CSVAGRGTGELFF
. TRBJ2-5 TRBV3-1/TRBV3-2 TRBD2 TGTGCCAGCACCCAGAATCCTAGCGGGCACCAAGAGACCCAGTACTTC CASTQNPSGHQETQYF
. TRBJ2-7 TRBV18 . TGTGCCAGCTCACCACCGGTCGGGTCCGAGCAGTACTTC CASSPPVGSEQYF
. TRBJ1-5 TRBV27 . TGTGCCAGCAGTTTAGCGGTAAGCAATCAGCCCCAGCATTTT CASSLAVSNQPQHF
. TRBJ1-4 TRBV9 . TGTGCCAGCAGCGTAGTAGGGTCAGAGAATGAAAAACTGTTTTTT CASSVVGSENEKLFF
once TRBJ1-4 TRBV18 TRBD1 TGTGCCAGCTCACCTACAATGACAGGGGGTGCTAATGAAAAACTGTTTTTT CASSPTMTGGANEKLFF
. TRBJ2-7 TRBV7-9 . TGTGCCAGCAGCTTAGGGCAGGGGCCTCCATCCTACGAGCAGTACTTC CASSLGQGPPSYEQYF
. TRBJ2-7 TRBV3-1/TRBV3-2 TRBD1 TGTGCCAGCAGCCAGCCCGGGACAGGGGCCTACGAGCAGTACTTC CASSQPGTGAYEQYF
. TRBJ1-5 TRBV28 . TGTGCCAGCAGTCGGAGGAGGGATAGCAATCAGCCCCAGCATTTT CASSRRRDSNQPQHF
. TRBJ2-2 TRBV4-2 . TGTGCCAGCAGCCAAGGTTCCGGGGAGACCGGGGAGCTGTTTTTT CASSQGSGETGELFF
. TRBJ1-2 TRBV27 . TGTGCCAGCAGTTCGACAGTTTCTAACTATGGCTACACCTTC CASSSTVSNYGYTF
. TRBJ1-1 TRBV6-5 TRBD1 TGTGCCAGCAGTTACCAGACAGGGGCTGAAGCTTTCTTT CASSYQTGAEAFF
. TRBJ2-1 TRBV28 TRBD2 TGTGCCAGCAGGGATCCTAGCGGGGGACCGTTCACTGAGCAGTTCTTC CASRDPSGGPFTEQFF
. TRBJ2-1 TRBV4-2 . TGTGCCAGCAGCCAAGAACCCGGGAGTTGGGCGCGTGAGCAGTTCTTC CASSQEPGSWAREQFF
few TRBJ1-3 TRBV6-5 . TGTGCCAGCAGCTCCACAATCGCAGGAAACACCATATATTTT CASSSTIAGNTIYF
. TRBJ1-3 TRBV7-2 . TGTGCCAGCACCGGACAGAAGTTCTCTGGAAACACCATATATTTT CASTGQKFSGNTIYF
. TRBJ2-2 TRBV29-1 . TGCAGCGTCGAGGGTCCAACCGGGGAGCTGTTTTTT CSVEGPTGELFF
. TRBJ2-2 TRBV3-1/TRBV3-2 . TGTGCCAGCAGGCCAGGGTCCGGGGAGCTGTTTTTT CASRPGSGELFF
. TRBJ2-3 TRBV5-5 . TGTGCCAGCAGCCAACAGGGAACAGATACGCAGTATTTT CASSQQGTDTQYF
. TRBJ2-6 TRBV6-2/TRBV6-3 . TGTGCCAGCAGTTACTCTCCCAAACAGGGTGACGGGGCCAACGTCCTGACTTTC CASSYSPKQGDGANVLTF
. TRBJ2-3 TRBV5-1 . TGCGCCAGCAGCTTGGCCAGTCGGAGAGGGGAGCTTACAGATACGCAGTATTTT CASSLASRRGELTDTQYF
. TRBJ2-7 TRBV10-3 TRBD2 TGTGCCATCAGTGAGGCTGGACTAGCGGCCTCCTACGAGCAGTACTTC CAISEAGLAASYEQYF
. TRBJ1-4 TRBV19 . TGTGCCAGTAGTATAGTCCGGGCGGAGGGGAAACTGTTTTTT CASSIVRAEGKLFF
. TRBJ2-3 TRBV20-1 . TGCAGTGCTAGTTCCCGACGGAGCACAGATACGCAGTATTTT CSASSRRSTDTQYF
. TRBJ2-7 TRBV24-1 . TGTGCCACCAGTGATGTTCTGGGCAGGGGCCCCCTTTGGCAGTACTTC CATSDVLGRGPLWQYF
. TRBJ1-4 TRBV28 . TGTGCCAGCAGTCGACAGACTAATGAAAAACTGTTTTTT CASSRQTNEKLFF
. TRBJ2-7 TRBV30 . TGTGCCTGGGGGGAAATCAAACAGGGTCCGGACAATTCCTACGAGCAGTACTTC CAWGEIKQGPDNSYEQYF